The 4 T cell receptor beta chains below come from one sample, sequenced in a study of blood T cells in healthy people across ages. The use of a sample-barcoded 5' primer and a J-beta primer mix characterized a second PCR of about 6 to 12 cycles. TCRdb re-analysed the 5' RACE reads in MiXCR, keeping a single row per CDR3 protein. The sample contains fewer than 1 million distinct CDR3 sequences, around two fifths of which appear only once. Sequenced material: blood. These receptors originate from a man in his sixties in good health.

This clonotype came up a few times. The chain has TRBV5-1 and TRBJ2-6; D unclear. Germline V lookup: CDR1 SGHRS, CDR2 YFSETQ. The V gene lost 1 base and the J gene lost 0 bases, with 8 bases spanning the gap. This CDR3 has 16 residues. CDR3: CASSLPKASGANVLTF. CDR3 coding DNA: TGCGCCAGCAGCTTGCCGAAGGCCTCTGGGGCCAACGTCCTGACTTTC.

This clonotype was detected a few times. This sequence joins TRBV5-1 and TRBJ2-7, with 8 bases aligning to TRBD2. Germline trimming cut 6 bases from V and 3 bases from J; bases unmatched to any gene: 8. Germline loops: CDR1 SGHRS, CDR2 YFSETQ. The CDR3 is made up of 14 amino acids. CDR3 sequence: CASNPREGIYEQYF. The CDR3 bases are TGCGCCAGCAACCCTCGGGAGGGGATCTACGAGCAGTACTTC.

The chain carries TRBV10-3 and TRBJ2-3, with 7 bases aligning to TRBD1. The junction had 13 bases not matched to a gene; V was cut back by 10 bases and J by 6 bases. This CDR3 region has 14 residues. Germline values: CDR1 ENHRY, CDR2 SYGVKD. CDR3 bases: TGTGCCACCCGGACCGCAACAGGGGCGGATACGCAGTATTTT. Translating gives CATRTATGADTQYF.

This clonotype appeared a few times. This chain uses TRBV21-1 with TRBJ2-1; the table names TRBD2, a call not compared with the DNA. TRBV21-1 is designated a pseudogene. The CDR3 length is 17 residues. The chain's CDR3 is CASSASGGRSSYNEQFF. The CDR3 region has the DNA TGTGCCAGCAGCGCCAGCGGGGGGCGGTCCTCCTACAATGAGCAGTTCTTC.